Many counts were recorded for the clone carrying this T cell receptor beta chain. The data belong to a study of T-cell reconstitution after alpha-beta-depleted transplantation in children. This CDR3 has 14 amino acids. Between the trimmed V and J ends, which lost 4 bases and 5 bases, there was a span of 12 bases. Germline V CDR1 and CDR2: LGHDT, YNNKEL (reference sequence). Preparation of the TCRbeta library used unique molecular identifiers. TCRdb reprocessed the PCR reads via MiXCR and lists one record per CDR3 protein. The sample has around 300,000 distinct CDR3 sequences, around 10% seen once. The gene calls are TRBV3-1 and TRBJ2-1; the D gene is possibly TRBD1 (6 bases). The sequences come from peripheral blood, collected 180 days after TCRalphabeta/CD19-depleted stem cell transplant. The receptor was derived from a male patient between 2 and 10 years old who had a stem cell transplant for chronic granulomatous disease, so the T cells may come from the graft donor. Here the CDR3 DNA reads TGTGCCAGCAGCCCTATCGGACAGAACAATGAGCAGTTCTTC. The encoded protein is CASSPIGQNNEQFF.